Included here is one T cell receptor (beta chain) sequence, with context. Its antigen target is currently unknown. Base qualities are not at hand, and no much larger clone is one base apart. Libraries were made using the immunoSEQ multiplex PCR assay. TCRdb's version of the immuneACCESS table is confined to in-frame rearrangements and falls short of the full clone set. An unresolved V gene accounts for under half of the shortfall where checked; the remainder is of unknown origin. In all, the sample holds more than 90,000 clones, and more than 85% of those were seen once. About 1.5% of the sample belongs to the ten largest clones. From the germline V gene, CDR1 is SGHRS and CDR2 is YFSETQ. The CDR3, cysteine through phenylalanine, is 18 amino acids long. Of the read, only the CDR3 DNA is kept; its 54 bases are in frame from base 1. V loses 0 bases of germline sequence and J loses 4 bases, and the interval between the two ends is 17 bases.

This entry is derived from a study of T cell changes during pregnancy in multiple sclerosis (dated by TCRdb to the late 2010s). Notes on the research overall: In women with multiple sclerosis, the researchers looked at how the T cell repertoire shifted as pregnancy progressed.

The sequenced sample was peripheral blood, obtained in the third trimester of pregnancy. The receptor was isolated from a female donor with multiple sclerosis, enrolled in a pregnancy study. This chain joins TRBV5-1 to TRBJ2-6; a confident D gene designation cannot be given. The CDR3 is CASSLAGQASAGANVLTF. The nucleotide sequence reads as follows: TGCGCCAGCAGCTTGGCTGGGCAGGCGAGTGCAGGGGCCAACGTCCTGACTTTC.